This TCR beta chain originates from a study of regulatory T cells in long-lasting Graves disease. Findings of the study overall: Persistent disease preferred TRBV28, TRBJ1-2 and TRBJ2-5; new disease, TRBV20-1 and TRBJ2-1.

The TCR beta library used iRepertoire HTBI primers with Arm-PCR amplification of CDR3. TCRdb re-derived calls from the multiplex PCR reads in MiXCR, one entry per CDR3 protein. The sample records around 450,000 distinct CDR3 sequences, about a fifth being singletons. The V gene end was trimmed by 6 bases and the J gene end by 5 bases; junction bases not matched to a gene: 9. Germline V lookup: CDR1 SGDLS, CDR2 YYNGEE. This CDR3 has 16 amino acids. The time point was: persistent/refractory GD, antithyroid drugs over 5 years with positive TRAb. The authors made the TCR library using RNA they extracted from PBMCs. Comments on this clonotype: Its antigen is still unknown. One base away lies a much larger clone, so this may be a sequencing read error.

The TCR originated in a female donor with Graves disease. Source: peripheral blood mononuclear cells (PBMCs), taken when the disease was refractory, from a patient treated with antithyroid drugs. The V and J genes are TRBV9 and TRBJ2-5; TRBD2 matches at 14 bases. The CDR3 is CASNTRLAGGRETQYF. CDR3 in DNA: TGTGCCAGCAACACAAGACTAGCGGGAGGGAGGGAGACCCAGTACTTC.